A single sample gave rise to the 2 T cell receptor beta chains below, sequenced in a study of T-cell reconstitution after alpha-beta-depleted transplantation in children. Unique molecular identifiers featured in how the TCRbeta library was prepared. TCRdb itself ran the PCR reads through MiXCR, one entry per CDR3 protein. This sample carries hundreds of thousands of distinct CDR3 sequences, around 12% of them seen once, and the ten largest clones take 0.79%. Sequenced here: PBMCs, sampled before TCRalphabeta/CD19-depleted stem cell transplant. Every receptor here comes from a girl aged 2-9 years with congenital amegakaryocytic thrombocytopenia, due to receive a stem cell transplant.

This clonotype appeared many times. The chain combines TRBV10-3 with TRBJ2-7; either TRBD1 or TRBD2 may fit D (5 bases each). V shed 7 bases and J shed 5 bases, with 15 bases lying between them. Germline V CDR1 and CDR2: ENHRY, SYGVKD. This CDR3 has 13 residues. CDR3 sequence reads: CAIKGPLGDEQYF. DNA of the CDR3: TGTGCCATCAAGGGACCTTTGGGGGACGAGCAGTACTTC.

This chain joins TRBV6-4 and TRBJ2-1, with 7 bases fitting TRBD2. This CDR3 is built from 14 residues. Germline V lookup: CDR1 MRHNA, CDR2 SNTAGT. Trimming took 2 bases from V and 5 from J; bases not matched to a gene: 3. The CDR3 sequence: CASSDRRENNEQFF. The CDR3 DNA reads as TGTGCCAGCAGTGACAGGCGGGAGAACAATGAGCAGTTCTTC.